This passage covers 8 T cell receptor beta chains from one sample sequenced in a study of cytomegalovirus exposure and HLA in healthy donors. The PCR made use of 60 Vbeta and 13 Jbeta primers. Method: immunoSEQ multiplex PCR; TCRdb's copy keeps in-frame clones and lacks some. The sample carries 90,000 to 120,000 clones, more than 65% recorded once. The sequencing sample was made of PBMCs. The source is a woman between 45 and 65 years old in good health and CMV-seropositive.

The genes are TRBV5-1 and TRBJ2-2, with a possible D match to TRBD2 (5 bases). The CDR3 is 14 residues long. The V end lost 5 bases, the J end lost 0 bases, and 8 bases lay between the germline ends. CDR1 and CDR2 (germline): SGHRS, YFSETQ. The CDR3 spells CASREEANTGELFF. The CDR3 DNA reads TGCGCCAGCAGGGAGGAGGCGAACACCGGGGAGCTGTTTTTT.

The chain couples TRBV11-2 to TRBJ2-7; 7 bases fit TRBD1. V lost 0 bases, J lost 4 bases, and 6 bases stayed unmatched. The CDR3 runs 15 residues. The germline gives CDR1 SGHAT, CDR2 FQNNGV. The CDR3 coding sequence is TGTGCCAGCAGCTTAGATCAGGACAGGTTATACGAGCAGTACTTC. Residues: CASSLDQDRLYEQYF.

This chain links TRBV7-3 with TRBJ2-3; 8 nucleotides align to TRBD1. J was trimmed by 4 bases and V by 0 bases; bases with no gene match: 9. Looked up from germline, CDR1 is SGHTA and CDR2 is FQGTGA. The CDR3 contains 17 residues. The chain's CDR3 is CASSLTPRQGRADTQYF. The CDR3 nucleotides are TGTGCCAGCAGCTTAACTCCCAGACAGGGGCGGGCAGATACGCAGTATTTT.

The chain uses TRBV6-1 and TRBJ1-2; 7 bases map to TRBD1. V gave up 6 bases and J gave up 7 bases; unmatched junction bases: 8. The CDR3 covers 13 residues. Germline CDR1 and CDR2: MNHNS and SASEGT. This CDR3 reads CASSEQGPGGYTF. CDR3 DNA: TGTGCCAGCAGCGAACAGGGGCCGGGTGGCTACACCTTC.

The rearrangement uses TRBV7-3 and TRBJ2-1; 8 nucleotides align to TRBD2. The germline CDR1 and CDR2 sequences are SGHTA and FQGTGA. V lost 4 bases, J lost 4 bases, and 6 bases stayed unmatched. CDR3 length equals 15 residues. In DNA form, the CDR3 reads TGTGCCAGCAGCTCCCTCCGGGGGGGGTACAATGAGCAGTTCTTC. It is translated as CASSSLRGGYNEQFF.

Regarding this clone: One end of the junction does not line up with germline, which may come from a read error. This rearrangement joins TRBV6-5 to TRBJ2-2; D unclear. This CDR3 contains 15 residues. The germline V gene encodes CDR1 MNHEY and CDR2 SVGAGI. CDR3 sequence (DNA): TGTGCCAGCAGCTACTATTCCGCTAGGACCGGGGAGCTGTTTTTT. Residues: CASSYYSARTGELFF.

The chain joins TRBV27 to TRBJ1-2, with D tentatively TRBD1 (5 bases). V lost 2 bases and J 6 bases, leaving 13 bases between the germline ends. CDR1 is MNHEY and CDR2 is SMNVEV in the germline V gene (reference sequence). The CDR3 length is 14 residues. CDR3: CASSLGGYLDGYTF. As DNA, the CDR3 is TGTGCCAGCAGTTTAGGGGGGTACCTAGATGGCTACACCTTC.

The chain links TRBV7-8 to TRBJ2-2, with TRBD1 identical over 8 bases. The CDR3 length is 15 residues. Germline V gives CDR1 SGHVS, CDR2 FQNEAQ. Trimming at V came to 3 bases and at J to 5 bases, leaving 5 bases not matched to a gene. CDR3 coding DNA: TGTGCCAGCAGCTTCGCAGGGGGCGGTACCGGGGAGCTGTTTTTT. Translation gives CASSFAGGGTGELFF.